This TCR beta chain appears in the sequencing data of a study of blood T cell repertoires in COVID-19. Study overall: Samples came from the United States, Italy and Spain, spanning acute and convalescent COVID-19. T cells, B-cell-depleted T cells, or PBMCs supplied cDNA or gDNA.

Germline CDR1 reads SEHNR; CDR2 reads FQNEAQ (reference sequence). This CDR3 has 14 residues. The V segment lost 5 bases and the J segment 8 bases; nucleotides outside the gene matches: 6. As handled by the study authors: It was from reference gene primer amplification that nucleated cell counts were estimated. Sequencing used immunoSEQ multiplex PCR; TCRdb keeps in-frame clones, though not all of them. That table supplies the V and J calls and clone size; D and trimming were determined from the DNA. The sample lists approximately 300,000 clones, 75% to 90% occurring once. The J gene is TRBJ1-4, the V gene TRBV7-9; TRBD1 aligns across 9 bases. Sequenced sample: peripheral blood. The receptor comes from a man aged 30 to 39 with acute or convalescent COVID-19. CDR3: CASSQGTGREKLFF. The CDR3 DNA is TGTGCCAGCAGCCAGGGGACAGGGCGGGAAAAACTGTTTTTT.